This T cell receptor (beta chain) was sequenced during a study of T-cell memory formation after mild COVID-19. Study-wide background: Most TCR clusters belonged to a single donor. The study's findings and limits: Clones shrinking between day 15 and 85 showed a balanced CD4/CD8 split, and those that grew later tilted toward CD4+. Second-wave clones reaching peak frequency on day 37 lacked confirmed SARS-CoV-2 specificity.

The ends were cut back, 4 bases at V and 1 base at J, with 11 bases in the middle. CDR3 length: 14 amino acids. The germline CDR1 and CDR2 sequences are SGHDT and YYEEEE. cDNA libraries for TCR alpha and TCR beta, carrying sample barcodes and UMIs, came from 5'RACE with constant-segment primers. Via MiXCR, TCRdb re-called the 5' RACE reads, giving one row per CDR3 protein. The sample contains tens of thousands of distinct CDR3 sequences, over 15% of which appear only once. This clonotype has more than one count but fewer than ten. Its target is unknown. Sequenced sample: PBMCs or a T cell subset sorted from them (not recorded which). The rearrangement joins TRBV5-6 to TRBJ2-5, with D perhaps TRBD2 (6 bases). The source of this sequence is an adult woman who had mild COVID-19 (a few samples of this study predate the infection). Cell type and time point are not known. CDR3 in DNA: TGTGCCAGCAGCCTTTGGACTATCCAAGAGACCCAGTACTTC. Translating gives CASSLWTIQETQYF.